The rows below give T cell receptor beta chains drawn from one sample of a study of CD8 T cells in ankylosing spondylitis. TCRdb redid the calling of the 5' RACE reads with MiXCR, one entry per CDR3 protein. The sample includes 100,000 to 150,000 distinct CDR3 sequences, about a tenth seen only once; the top ten take approximately 3.4%. The sequenced sample was blood, either unsorted or a sorted T cell fraction (not recorded which). These receptors originate from a male donor with ankylosing spondylitis or in good health (not recorded which). CDR3s include the opening cysteine and the closing phenylalanine or tryptophan. D genes are given only for firm matches. Clone size is given for some rows only: seen once, a few or many times, or a class if the clone is expanded.

CDR3 protein: CASSSGLAGKYGEQYF
CDR3 DNA: TGTGCCAGCAGTTCGGGACTAGCGGGAAAGTACGGCGAGCAGTACTTC
J gene: TRBJ2-7
clone size: few
V gene: TRBV27
D gene: TRBD2

CDR3 protein: CASSSGLYNEQFF
CDR3 DNA: TGTGCCAGCAGTTCGGGGCTATACAATGAGCAGTTCTTC
J gene: TRBJ2-1
clone size: many
V gene: TRBV12-3/TRBV12-4
D gene: -

CDR3 protein: CASSSRGLAYNEQFF
CDR3 DNA: TGTGCCAGCAGCTCACGGGGCCTAGCGTACAATGAGCAGTTCTTC
J gene: TRBJ2-1
clone size: -
V gene: TRBV7-2
D gene: -

CDR3 protein: CASSQAGTSDRSGELFF
CDR3 DNA: TGTGCCAGCAGCCAAGCCGGGACTAGCGACCGAAGCGGGGAGCTGTTTTTT
J gene: TRBJ2-2
clone size: many
V gene: TRBV7-3
D gene: TRBD2

CDR3 protein: CASSLAISNQPQHF
CDR3 DNA: TGTGCCAGCAGCTTAGCTATCAGCAATCAGCCCCAGCATTTT
J gene: TRBJ1-5
clone size: many
V gene: TRBV7-2
D gene: -

CDR3 protein: CASSEGGSGQETQYF
CDR3 DNA: TGCGCCAGCAGCGAAGGGGGATCTGGCCAAGAGACCCAGTACTTC
J gene: TRBJ2-5
clone size: -
V gene: TRBV5-1
D gene: -

CDR3 protein: CSVERPGRIEGRSGGELFF
CDR3 DNA: TGCAGCGTTGAACGCCCAGGGCGTATCGAGGGCCGGAGTGGCGGGGAGCTGTTTTTT
J gene: TRBJ2-2
clone size: many
V gene: TRBV29-1
D gene: -

CDR3 protein: CASSRTENTEAFF
CDR3 DNA: TGTGCCAGCTCAAGGACCGAGAACACTGAAGCTTTCTTT
J gene: TRBJ1-1
clone size: many
V gene: TRBV18
D gene: -

CDR3 protein: CCARRGAGLQETQYF
CDR3 DNA: TGCTGTGCTAGGAGAGGGGCGGGCCTTCAAGAGACCCAGTACTTC
J gene: TRBJ2-5
clone size: once
V gene: TRBV20-1
D gene: -

CDR3 protein: CASSEGSPLHF
CDR3 DNA: TGTGCCAGCAGTGAGGGATCACCCCTCCACTTT
J gene: TRBJ1-6
clone size: -
V gene: TRBV2
D gene: -

CDR3 protein: CSAGLTGGYNQPQHF
CDR3 DNA: TGCAGTGCTGGTCTGACAGGCGGTTACAATCAGCCCCAGCATTTT
J gene: TRBJ1-5
clone size: few
V gene: TRBV20-1
D gene: -

CDR3 protein: CASSPGGSYNEKLFF
CDR3 DNA: TGTGCCAGCTCACCAGGGGGGAGCTATAATGAAAAACTGTTTTTT
J gene: TRBJ1-4
clone size: many
V gene: TRBV18
D gene: -

CDR3 protein: CASSYTGTGGNQPQHF
CDR3 DNA: TGTGCCAGCTCTTACACCGGGACAGGGGGCAATCAGCCCCAGCATTTT
J gene: TRBJ1-5
clone size: -
V gene: TRBV18
D gene: TRBD1

CDR3 protein: CSAWGLAAYNEQFF
CDR3 DNA: TGCAGTGCCTGGGGACTAGCGGCCTACAATGAGCAGTTCTTC
J gene: TRBJ2-1
clone size: -
V gene: TRBV20-1
D gene: TRBD2

CDR3 protein: CASSSDTGPSSGNTIYF
CDR3 DNA: TGTGCCAGCAGTTCAGACACAGGGCCTTCCTCTGGAAACACCATATATTTT
J gene: TRBJ1-3
clone size: many
V gene: TRBV6-5
D gene: -

CDR3 protein: CASSPDRAAYEQYF
CDR3 DNA: TGTGCCAGCAGCCCGGACAGGGCAGCCTACGAGCAGTACTTC
J gene: TRBJ2-7
clone size: -
V gene: TRBV7-2
D gene: TRBD1

CDR3 protein: CASSFRDRTSNEQFF
CDR3 DNA: TGTGCCAGCAGCTTCCGGGACAGGACTAGCAATGAGCAGTTCTTC
J gene: TRBJ2-1
clone size: many
V gene: TRBV7-8
D gene: -

CDR3 protein: CAVSESPPDSYNEQFF
CDR3 DNA: TGTGCCGTCAGTGAGTCTCCGCCGGACAGCTACAATGAGCAGTTCTTC
J gene: TRBJ2-1
clone size: -
V gene: TRBV10-3
D gene: -

CDR3 protein: CSARDRTSWSYEQYF
CDR3 DNA: TGCAGTGCTAGAGACCGGACTAGCTGGAGCTACGAGCAGTACTTC
J gene: TRBJ2-7
clone size: few
V gene: TRBV20-1
D gene: TRBD2

CDR3 protein: CASSSRQGPKGNTIYF
CDR3 DNA: TGTGCCAGCAGCTCCCGACAGGGTCCGAAAGGAAACACCATATATTTT
J gene: TRBJ1-3
clone size: many
V gene: TRBV11-2
D gene: TRBD1

CDR3 protein: CASSEGNSYEQYF
CDR3 DNA: TGTGCCAGCAGTGAGGGTAATTCCTACGAGCAGTACTTC
J gene: TRBJ2-7
clone size: many
V gene: TRBV2
D gene: -

CDR3 protein: CASSWATSYGYTF
CDR3 DNA: TGCGCCAGCAGCTGGGCAACAAGCTATGGCTACACCTTC
J gene: TRBJ1-2
clone size: many
V gene: TRBV5-1
D gene: -

CDR3 protein: CSARDEPSNQPQHF
CDR3 DNA: TGCAGTGCTAGAGATGAGCCTAGCAATCAGCCCCAGCATTTT
J gene: TRBJ1-5
clone size: many
V gene: TRBV20-1
D gene: -

CDR3 protein: CASSYSSGQGRYEQYF
CDR3 DNA: TGTGCCAGCAGTTACTCTTCGGGGCAGGGTCGCTACGAGCAGTACTTC
J gene: TRBJ2-7
clone size: many
V gene: TRBV6-2/TRBV6-3
D gene: -

CDR3 protein: CASSQYPGGPFGFF
CDR3 DNA: TGTGCCAGCAGTCAATACCCGGGAGGGCCATTTGGGTTCTTC
J gene: TRBJ2-1
clone size: many
V gene: TRBV12-3/TRBV12-4
D gene: TRBD2

CDR3 protein: CASSRTGHRRTDTQYF
CDR3 DNA: TGTGCCAGCAGCCGGACAGGACACCGTCGCACAGATACGCAGTATTTT
J gene: TRBJ2-3
clone size: -
V gene: TRBV7-9
D gene: TRBD1

CDR3 protein: CSANDRVYEQYF
CDR3 DNA: TGCAGTGCTAACGACAGGGTCTACGAGCAGTACTTC
J gene: TRBJ2-7
clone size: -
V gene: TRBV20-1
D gene: TRBD1

CDR3 protein: CSVEDSPTGGYEQYF
CDR3 DNA: TGCAGCGTTGAAGACTCCCCGACAGGGGGCTACGAGCAGTACTTC
J gene: TRBJ2-7
clone size: -
V gene: TRBV29-1
D gene: TRBD1

CDR3 protein: CASSTHLTPDNSYEQYF
CDR3 DNA: TGTGCCAGCAGCACTCACCTCACTCCGGACAACTCCTACGAGCAGTACTTC
J gene: TRBJ2-7
clone size: many
V gene: TRBV28
D gene: -

CDR3 protein: CASSLHQGTTDTQYF
CDR3 DNA: TGTGCCAGCAGCCTACACCAGGGTACGACAGATACGCAGTATTTT
J gene: TRBJ2-3
clone size: many
V gene: TRBV3-1
D gene: -

CDR3 protein: CASSPVTNSGANVLTF
CDR3 DNA: TGTGCCAGCAGCCCGGTCACCAACTCTGGGGCCAACGTCCTGACTTTC
J gene: TRBJ2-6
clone size: many
V gene: TRBV3-1
D gene: -

CDR3 protein: CSASWTSGTYEQYF
CDR3 DNA: TGCAGTGCTAGTTGGACTAGCGGAACCTACGAGCAGTACTTC
J gene: TRBJ2-7
clone size: -
V gene: TRBV20-1
D gene: TRBD2

CDR3 protein: CASSGRDFYEQYF
CDR3 DNA: TGTGCCAGCAGCGGCCGGGACTTCTACGAGCAGTACTTC
J gene: TRBJ2-7
clone size: many
V gene: TRBV7-9
D gene: -

CDR3 protein: CASSRTSGNTGELFF
CDR3 DNA: TGTGCCAGCAGCCGGACTAGCGGGAACACCGGGGAGCTGTTTTTT
J gene: TRBJ2-2
clone size: -
V gene: TRBV12-3/TRBV12-4
D gene: TRBD2

CDR3 protein: CASSLLAEDEQYF
CDR3 DNA: TGTGCCAGCAGCTTACTGGCTGAGGACGAGCAGTACTTC
J gene: TRBJ2-7
clone size: many
V gene: TRBV7-9
D gene: -

CDR3 protein: CASSPHRADEQFF
CDR3 DNA: TGTGCCAGCTCCCCTCATAGAGCCGATGAGCAGTTCTTC
J gene: TRBJ2-1
clone size: many
V gene: TRBV4-2
D gene: -

CDR3 protein: CASSYTGTGLVEQYF
CDR3 DNA: TGTGCCAGCAGTTACACCGGGACAGGGTTAGTTGAGCAGTACTTC
J gene: TRBJ2-7
clone size: many
V gene: TRBV6-5
D gene: TRBD1

CDR3 protein: CASRESSGNTIYF
CDR3 DNA: TGTGCCAGCAGGGAGAGCTCTGGAAACACCATATATTTT
J gene: TRBJ1-3
clone size: few
V gene: TRBV7-2
D gene: -

CDR3 protein: CASSTGATGNEQFF
CDR3 DNA: TGTGCCAGCAGTACCGGGGCCACAGGGAACGAGCAGTTCTTC
J gene: TRBJ2-1
clone size: many
V gene: TRBV27
D gene: -

CDR3 protein: CATSRGGLAGTDTQYF
CDR3 DNA: TGTGCCACCAGCAGAGGCGGACTAGCGGGCACAGATACGCAGTATTTT
J gene: TRBJ2-3
clone size: many
V gene: TRBV15
D gene: TRBD2

CDR3 protein: CASSLGLAGGYQETQYF
CDR3 DNA: TGTGCCAGCAGCTTAGGACTAGCGGGAGGATACCAAGAGACCCAGTACTTC
J gene: TRBJ2-5
clone size: -
V gene: TRBV11-3
D gene: TRBD2

CDR3 protein: CSAKLAGDYNEQFF
CDR3 DNA: TGCAGTGCCAAACTAGCGGGAGACTACAATGAGCAGTTCTTC
J gene: TRBJ2-1
clone size: many
V gene: TRBV20-1
D gene: TRBD2

CDR3 protein: CASSLGRGGNTEAFF
CDR3 DNA: TGTGCCAGCAGCTTAGGTAGAGGAGGAAACACTGAAGCTTTCTTT
J gene: TRBJ1-1
clone size: few
V gene: TRBV7-6
D gene: -

CDR3 protein: CASSLVSAGEGKFF
CDR3 DNA: TGCGCCAGCAGCTTGGTCTCTGCGGGGGAAGGAAAGTTCTTC
J gene: TRBJ2-1
clone size: many
V gene: TRBV5-1
D gene: TRBD2

CDR3 protein: CASTQPGQRNTGELFF
CDR3 DNA: TGTGCCAGCACCCAACCGGGACAGAGAAACACCGGGGAGCTGTTTTTT
J gene: TRBJ2-2
clone size: many
V gene: TRBV12-3/TRBV12-4
D gene: TRBD1